One sample yielded the 9 T cell receptor beta chains listed below, sequenced in a study of blood T cell repertoires in COVID-19. The repertoire was sequenced with immunoSEQ multiplex PCR; TCRdb's copy has only in-frame clones and lacks some. Of about 200,000 clones listed, about 88% are singletons. The sequencing sample was made of peripheral blood. These TCRs come from a man in his sixties with acute or convalescent COVID-19.

V and J are TRBV4-1 and TRBJ1-1; D gene ambiguous. V lost 1 base and J lost 7, with 13 bases in between. This CDR3 is 14 amino acids long. Germline CDR1 is MGHRA and CDR2 is YSYEKL. CDR3 nucleotides: TGCGCCAGCAGCCAAGTGCCGGGTTCGGGTGAAGCTTTCTTT. Encoded protein: CASSQVPGSGEAFF.

The chain combines TRBV11-3 with TRBJ2-3; 7 nucleotides match TRBD1. The V and J ends lost 5 bases and 6 bases, in that order; junction bases with no gene match: 11. CDR3 length: 15 amino acids. The germline V gene has CDR1 SGHNT and CDR2 YENEEA. CDR3 in amino acids: CASSQQGRAGDTQYF. The CDR3 DNA reads TGTGCCAGCAGCCAACAGGGGCGCGCAGGTGATACGCAGTATTTT.

This chain links TRBV6-5 with TRBJ1-4; D is possibly TRBD1 (6 bases). V lost 6 bases and J lost 5, with 13 bases in between. The CDR3 sequence is 14 residues long. CDR1 MNHEY and CDR2 SVGAGI come from the germline V gene. This CDR3 reads CASSLDSPNEKLFF. CDR3 coding DNA: TGTGCCAGCAGCTTGGACAGCCCAAATGAAAAACTGTTTTTT.

The V gene is TRBV6-1, the J gene TRBJ2-7; a possible D gene is TRBD2 (6 bases). This CDR3 contains 18 residues. In germline, CDR1 is MNHNS, CDR2 SASEGT. V lost 0 bases and J lost 4, with 22 bases in between. CDR3 nucleotide sequence: TGTGCCAGCAGTGAAGCTGGGCACAACCTCGGGGGTCGGTACGAGCAGTACTTC. Its protein product is CASSEAGHNLGGRYEQYF.

The rearrangement joins TRBV18 to TRBJ1-6, with TRBD1 identical over 7 bases. V gave up 2 bases and J gave up 15 bases; unmatched junction bases: 13. The germline CDR1 and CDR2 sequences are KGHSH and LQKENI. The CDR3 sequence is 15 residues long. DNA of the CDR3: TGTGCCAGCTCACCAGGGGACAGCCCTCTTGCGGACCTCCACTTT. Translated: CASSPGDSPLADLHF.

The chain is built from TRBV5-1 and TRBJ2-3; TRBD1 matches at 8 bases. Trimming removed 4 bases from V and 5 bases from J; junction bases left unmatched: 3. CDR1 is SGHRS, CDR2 YFSETQ, per germline. The length of the CDR3 is 13 residues. The CDR3 DNA reads TGCGCCAGCAGCGGACAGGGAGGAGATACGCAGTATTTT. This translates into CASSGQGGDTQYF.

The gene calls are TRBV28 and TRBJ2-7; 7 bases map to TRBD2. CDR3 length equals 16 residues. V trimming: 7 bases; J trimming: 1 base; junction bases outside the gene matches: 13. The germline V gene has CDR1 MDHEN and CDR2 SYDVKM. This chain's CDR3 is CASTGPGGVRSYEQYF. CDR3 sequence (DNA): TGTGCCAGCACTGGCCCTGGGGGGGTGAGGTCCTACGAGCAGTACTTC.

This clone showed up just once. The genes are TRBV19 and TRBJ1-2; TRBD1 agrees at 10 bases. CDR3 length: 16 amino acids. Germline trimming cut 3 bases from V and 6 bases from J; bases unmatched to any gene: 10. From germline, CDR1 is LNHDA and CDR2 SQIVND (reference sequence). The CDR3 DNA follows: TGTGCCAGTAGTATCCTCGTGGGGACAGGGGAAAATGGCTACACCTTC. Translated: CASSILVGTGENGYTF.

The chain joins TRBV21-1 to TRBJ2-7; the table's D gene call, TRBD2, was not cross checked with the DNA. TRBV21-1 is tagged as a pseudogene. The CDR3 is 12 residues long. In nucleotides, the CDR3 is TGTGCCAGCAGCGAGGGAGGCTACGAGCAGTACTTC. Translating it yields CASSEGGYEQYF.